The next 9 T cell receptor beta chains were all read from a single sample in a study of CD8 T cells in ankylosing spondylitis. TCRdb redid the calling of the 5' RACE reads with MiXCR, one entry per CDR3 protein. This sample has 200,000 to 300,000 distinct CDR3 sequences, with under 12% found just once. The sample consisted of blood, either unsorted or a sorted T cell fraction (not recorded which). The source of these receptors is a male donor with ankylosing spondylitis or in good health (not recorded which).

There are many counts of this clonotype. The chain is built from TRBV20-1 and TRBJ2-1, with 14 bases lining up with TRBD2. Germline assignment: CDR1 DFQATT and CDR2 SNEGSKA (reference sequence). V trimming: 2 bases; J trimming: 7 bases; junction bases outside the gene matches: 7. The CDR3 has 16 residues. The CDR3 here is CSARTGTSGRMNEQFF. As DNA, the CDR3 is TGCAGTGCTAGAACGGGGACTAGCGGGAGAATGAATGAGCAGTTCTTC.

Many counts were recorded for this clonotype. The chain joins TRBV7-9 to TRBJ2-1; a weak D match, TRBD2 (6 bases). The CDR3 has 15 residues. Germline CDR1 reads SEHNR; CDR2 reads FQNEAQ (reference sequence). V was shortened by 5 bases and J by 4 bases, with 15 bases between the two germline ends. The chain's CDR3 is CASSPAAGIYNEQFF. The CDR3, as DNA: TGTGCCAGCAGCCCCGCGGCGGGAATTTACAATGAGCAGTTCTTC.

Ten or more counts support this clonotype. The rearrangement uses TRBV7-2 and TRBJ2-7; D not resolved. Germline CDR1 is SGHTA and CDR2 is FQGNSA. V lost 2 bases and J lost 6, with 11 bases in between. This CDR3 is 13 amino acids long. The CDR3 bases are TGTGCCAGCAGCTTAAACTCGGTAGGCGAGCAGTACTTC. The encoded protein is CASSLNSVGEQYF.

The chain is built from TRBV5-1 and TRBJ2-2, with D tentatively TRBD2 (6 bases). The CDR3 is 15 amino acids. Trimming took off 4 bases at V and 2 bases at J, with 12 bases between the two ends. Germline V gives CDR1 SGHRS, CDR2 YFSETQ. The CDR3 loop is CASSAGPRNTGELFF. The CDR3 DNA is TGCGCCAGCAGCGCGGGACCCCGAAACACCGGGGAGCTGTTTTTT.

This clonotype was observed many times. This sequence joins TRBV20-1 and TRBJ2-7; D is possibly TRBD2 (6 bases). The CDR3 runs 14 residues. V was clipped by 5 bases and J by 0 bases, with 14 bases between them. Germline CDR1 DFQATT, CDR2 SNEGSKA (reference sequence). CDR3 DNA sequence: TGCAGTGCTCCAAATAGCGGTAGCTCCTACGAGCAGTACTTC. It translates to CSAPNSGSSYEQYF.

This clonotype showed up just a few times. The chain couples TRBV7-8 to TRBJ2-3; 9 bases fit TRBD2. The junction had 8 bases not matched to a gene; V was cut back by 1 base and J by 0 bases. In germline, CDR1 is SGHVS, CDR2 FQNEAQ. The CDR3 is 18 amino acids. The CDR3 loop is CASSLEERLAASTDTQYF. CDR3 DNA sequence: TGTGCCAGCAGCTTAGAAGAGCGACTAGCGGCTAGCACAGATACGCAGTATTTT.

This clonotype was seen repeatedly, ten times or more. The rearrangement links TRBV10-3 to TRBJ2-3; D unresolved. Germline CDR1 is ENHRY and CDR2 is SYGVKD. V was shortened by 7 bases and J by 4 bases, with 15 bases between the two germline ends. The CDR3 totals 14 residues. The CDR3, as DNA: TGTGCCATCAAAGGTCCGGGTCCGGCAGATACGCAGTATTTT. Its protein is CAIKGPGPADTQYF.

This clonotype showed up many times. V usage is TRBV14 and J usage is TRBJ1-2; D not certain. The CDR3 has 12 residues. V was shortened by 1 base and J by 6 bases, with 6 bases between the two germline ends. CDR1 and CDR2 from the germline V gene are SGHDN and FVKESK. CDR3 residues: CASSQVPDGYTF. The CDR3 nucleotides are TGTGCCAGCAGCCAAGTCCCAGATGGCTACACCTTC.

V usage is TRBV25-1 and J usage is TRBJ2-1; D unclear. Per the germline V gene, CDR1 is MGHDK and CDR2 is SYGVNS. The CDR3 has 17 amino acids. V was trimmed by 3 bases and J by 6 bases, leaving 21 bases between them. The CDR3, as DNA: TGTGCCAGCAGTGATGCCGTTGGGATATTACGGCGCAATGAGCAGTTCTTC. It codes for CASSDAVGILRRNEQFF.